The clone carrying this T cell receptor beta chain is a singleton in its sample. What it recognizes is unknown. These data come from a study of T cells in Graves' hyperthyroidism and ophthalmopathy. Study results and caveats: Among clonotypes expanded in thyroid above 0.001, most were also found in blood.

In patients aged 18 to 65, hyperthyroidism was newly diagnosed, with duration under 2 months. It was uncontrolled infection, other autoimmune disease, pregnancy or lactation that excluded patients. The TCR beta CDR3 regions underwent amplification using RNA transcripts as the source. First-round RT-PCR of the TCR CDR3 relied on the HTBI primer set. TCRdb reanalysed the multiplex PCR reads using MiXCR and keeps one entry per CDR3 protein. Found here are approximately 320,000 distinct CDR3 sequences, around 17% of them singletons; the top ten hold around 35%. Sequencing was carried out using blood. The sequence was obtained from a man between 25 and 39 years old with Graves' hyperthyroidism.

This CDR3 is CASATDMNTEAFF. The CDR3 DNA sequence: TGTGCCAGCGCGACAGATATGAACACTGAAGCTTTCTTT. V gene TRBV2 combines with J gene TRBJ1-1; D might be TRBD1 (5 bases). V lost 8 bases to trimming and J lost 0 bases, with 10 bases between them. The CDR3 is 13 amino acids. Germline V gives CDR1 SNHLY, CDR2 FYNNEI. The variable domain in full, completed from reference TRBV2 and TRBJ1-1, reads EPEVTQTPSHQVTQMGQEVILRCVPISNHLYFYWYRQILGQKVEFLVSFYNNEISEKSEIFDDQFSVERPDGSNFTLKIRSTKLEDSAMYFCASATDMNTEAFFGQGTRLTVV.